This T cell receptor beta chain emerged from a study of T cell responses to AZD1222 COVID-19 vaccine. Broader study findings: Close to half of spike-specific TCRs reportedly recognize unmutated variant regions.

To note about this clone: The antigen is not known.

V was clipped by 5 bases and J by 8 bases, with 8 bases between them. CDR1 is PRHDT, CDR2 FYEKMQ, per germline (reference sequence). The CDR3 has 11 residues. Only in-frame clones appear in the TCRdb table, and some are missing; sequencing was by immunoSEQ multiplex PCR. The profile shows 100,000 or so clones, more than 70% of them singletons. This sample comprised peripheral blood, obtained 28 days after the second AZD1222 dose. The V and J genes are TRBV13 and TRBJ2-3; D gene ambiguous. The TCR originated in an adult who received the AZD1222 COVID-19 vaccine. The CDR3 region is CASSASGTQYF. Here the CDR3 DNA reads TGTGCCAGCAGCGCCTCGGGTACGCAGTATTTT. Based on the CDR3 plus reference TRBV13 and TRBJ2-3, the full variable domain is AAGVIQSPRHLIKEKRETATLKCYPIPRHDTVYWYQQGPGQDPQFLISFYEKMQSDKGSIPDRFSAQQFSDYHSELNMSSLELGDSALYFCASSASGTQYFGPGTRLTVL.